This T cell receptor (beta chain) emerged from a study of cytomegalovirus exposure and HLA in healthy donors. On this clone: Its target is not known.

Germline V lookup: CDR1 ENHRY, CDR2 SYGVKD. V dropped 0 bases and J dropped 0 bases, with 14 bases sitting between them. The CDR3 is 17 residues long. Notes on the study in general: Most TCR beta V segments were productive about 90% or about 30% of the time in an earlier analysis. Within the data, a cluster of highly shared sequence variants was likely a sequencing artifact. Associated with HLA alleles at 0.05 false discovery rate in a later analysis were around 15,000 TCR beta sequences.

PCR primers comprised 60 Vbeta and 13 Jbeta primers. Methods used by the authors: Per a later analysis, the number of unique TCR beta chains was approximately 80 million, of which about 11 million were shared. This table comes from immunoSEQ multiplex PCR, and its TCRdb copy is limited to in-frame clones, with some not included. The DNA was the basis for D and trimming; V, J and clone size are from that table. The sample yields over 150,000 clones, around 80% seen once. This chain uses TRBV10-3 with TRBJ1-1; no definite D call. This sequence was found in a woman aged 30 to 39 in good health and CMV-seropositive. Source material: PBMCs. CDR3 loop: CAISESNRGGMNTEAFF. The CDR3 bases are TGTGCCATCAGTGAGTCGAATCGGGGAGGTATGAACACTGAAGCTTTCTTT.